The 17 T cell receptor beta chains reported below all come from one sample, sequenced in a study of CD8+ T cells in alopecia areata (dated by TCRdb to between 2018 and 2020). Library preparation was by the immunoSEQ multiplex PCR assay. To provide template for TCR sequencing, every sample had RNA extracted and reverse transcribed into cDNA. In TCRdb, the immuneACCESS table is reduced to in-frame sequences with V and J assigned. These tables do not hold every clone; where another copy was compared, an unresolved V gene accounts for under half, and the others remain unexplained. The sample table records fewer than 200,000 clones; roughly 66% of these occur just once. Roughly an eighth of the sample comes from the top ten. The time point label here, explained by the study, means: baseline before oral tofacitinib. Sequencing used CD8+ T cells sorted from blood, obtained at week 0. These receptors originate from a human donor with alopecia areata.

The chain employs TRBV7-9 and TRBJ2-7, with TRBD1 matching over 9 bases. Trimming cost V 5 bases and J 5 bases; bases outside gene matches: 7. The CDR3 runs to 14 residues. Germline CDR1 reads SEHNR; CDR2 reads FQNEAQ (reference sequence). For the CDR3, the DNA is TGTGCCAGCAGCCATGTGGGACAGGGAGACGAGCAGTACTTC. As protein: CASSHVGQGDEQYF.

This chain joins TRBV9 and TRBJ1-2, with D possibly TRBD1 on 5 matching bases. The CDR3 contains 14 residues. The V gene lost 3 bases and the J gene lost 4 bases, with 13 bases spanning the gap. Germline V lookup: CDR1 SGDLS, CDR2 YYNGEE. CDR3 protein: CASSGGGDSYGYTF. CDR3 nucleotides: TGTGCCAGCAGCGGAGGAGGGGATAGCTATGGCTACACCTTC.

J is TRBJ1-2 and V is TRBV29-1; the D gene is possibly TRBD1 (5 bases). Germline assignment: CDR1 SQVTM and CDR2 ANQGSEA. CDR3 length equals 14 residues. Trimming removed 6 bases at V and 0 bases at J, with 14 bases between. CDR3 DNA: TGCAGCGTCCCTGACAGTCCCCCTAACTATGGCTACACCTTC. It is translated as CSVPDSPPNYGYTF.

The chain joins TRBV5-1 to TRBJ2-5; 9 bases agree with TRBD2. The CDR3 has 14 residues. Trimming removed 5 bases from V and 2 bases from J; junction bases left unmatched: 4. CDR1 and CDR2 from the germline V gene are SGHRS and YFSETQ. DNA for the CDR3: TGCGCCAGCAGTAGCGGGGGCCGTCAAGAGACCCAGTACTTC. Translation: CASSSGGRQETQYF.

In nucleotides, the CDR3 is TGTGCCAGCAGCCAACTAAATCAGCCCCAGCATTTT. Its translation is CASSQLNQPQHF. This chain uses TRBV5-5 with TRBJ1-5; D is undetermined. The V end was cut by 4 bases, the J end by 4 bases, with 6 bases between. Germline V CDR1 and CDR2: SGHKS, YYEKEE (reference sequence). CDR3 length: 12 residues. The full variable domain, in which reference TRBV5-5 and TRBJ1-5 provide the parts outside the CDR3, is DAGVTQSPTHLIKTRGQQVTLRCSPISGHKSVSWYQQVLGQGPQFIFQYYEKEERGRGNFPDRFSARQFPNYSSELNVNALLLGDSALYLCASSQLNQPQHFGDGTRLSIL.

This clone was seen only once. CDR3 residues: CSVVLLSDSGANVLTF. CDR3 DNA: TGCAGCGTTGTTTTGCTATCGGACTCTGGGGCCAACGTCCTGACTTTC. The chain recombines TRBV29-1 with TRBJ2-6; D is ambiguous. The CDR3 consists of 16 residues. Germline CDR1 is SQVTM and CDR2 is ANQGSEA. Trimming took off 4 bases at V and 0 bases at J, with 13 bases between the two ends.

This clone was found a few times. This rearrangement joins TRBV7-9 to TRBJ1-1, with D maybe TRBD1 (6 bases). CDR1 SEHNR and CDR2 FQNEAQ come from the germline V gene (reference sequence). CDR3 length: 13 residues. V was shortened by 5 bases and J by 5 bases, with 12 bases between the two germline ends. The CDR3 sequence: CASSQGTLTEAFF. The CDR3 DNA reads as TGTGCCAGCAGCCAAGGGACATTAACTGAAGCTTTCTTT. Looking up the rest from reference TRBV7-9 and TRBJ1-1 gives the full variable domain: DTGVSQNPRHKITKRGQNVTFRCDPISEHNRLYWYRQTLGQGPEFLTYFQNEAQLEKSRLLSDRFSAERPKGSFSTLEIQRTEQGDSAMYLCASSQGTLTEAFFGQGTRLTVV.

This clone came up a few times. The chain recombines TRBV7-9 with TRBJ2-7; 8 bases map to TRBD2. J gave up 3 bases and V 5 bases, and 6 bases lay outside the gene matches. The CDR3 covers 14 residues. From germline, CDR1 is SEHNR and CDR2 FQNEAQ (reference sequence). The CDR3 sequence: CASSPIAGIYEQYF. For the CDR3, the DNA is TGTGCCAGCAGCCCTATAGCGGGAATCTACGAGCAGTACTTC.

This chain joins TRBV9 and TRBJ1-2, with 10 bases identical to TRBD1. V lost 3 bases, J lost 6 bases, and 2 bases stayed unmatched. Germline V lookup: CDR1 SGDLS, CDR2 YYNGEE. The CDR3 consists of 13 residues. CDR3 in amino acids: CASSDGTGDGYTF. CDR3 DNA sequence: TGTGCCAGCAGCGATGGGACAGGGGATGGCTACACCTTC. Drawing the rest from reference TRBV9 and TRBJ1-2, the complete variable domain is DSGVTQTPKHLITATGQRVTLRCSPRSGDLSVYWYQQSLDQGLQFLIQYYNGEERAKGNILERFSAQQFPDLHSELNLSSLELGDSALYFCASSDGTGDGYTFGSGTRLTVV.

V and J are TRBV29-1 and TRBJ1-5; a weak D match, TRBD1 (5 bases). This CDR3 has 12 amino acids. The germline V gene has CDR1 SQVTM and CDR2 ANQGSEA. The V and J ends lost 1 base and 6 bases respectively, with 7 bases between them. The CDR3 nucleotides read TGCAGCGTTGAAGTGGGGGGTCAGCCCCAGCATTTT. It codes for CSVEVGGQPQHF. The full variable domain, completed using reference TRBV29-1 and TRBJ1-5, is SAVISQKPSRDICQRGTSLTIQCQVDSQVTMMFWYRQQPGQSLTLIATANQGSEATYESGFVIDKFPISRPNLTFSTLTVSNMSPEDSSIYLCSVEVGGQPQHFGDGTRLSIL.

This chain uses TRBV27 with TRBJ1-2; perhaps TRBD1 as D (6 bases). The CDR3 has 13 amino acids. The germline V gene encodes CDR1 MNHEY and CDR2 SMNVEV (reference sequence). V was shortened by 4 bases and J by 8 bases, with 14 bases between the two germline ends. The CDR3 coding sequence is TGTGCCAGCAGTTCCACGGACAGTCGAGGCTACACCTTC. Translated, it gives CASSSTDSRGYTF.

The V and J genes are TRBV18 and TRBJ2-3; D unresolved. Germline loops: CDR1 KGHSH, CDR2 LQKENI. Trimming took off 3 bases at V and 2 bases at J, with 9 bases between the two ends. CDR3 length: 14 residues. CDR3 amino acids: CASSPEKFTDTQYF. The CDR3 bases are TGTGCCAGCTCACCCGAAAAGTTCACAGATACGCAGTATTTT.

The chain joins TRBV5-1 to TRBJ2-1; D not resolved. Trimming removed 3 bases from V and 7 bases from J, with 8 bases in between. This CDR3 has 12 residues. Germline V lookup: CDR1 SGHRS, CDR2 YFSETQ. DNA of the CDR3: TGCGCCAGCAGCTCCTCACCAAATGAGCAGTTCTTC. Translating gives CASSSSPNEQFF.

The J gene is TRBJ1-1, the V gene TRBV19, with D uncertain. This CDR3 region has 11 residues. V shed 6 bases and J shed 4 bases, with 6 bases lying between them. Germline V CDR1 and CDR2: LNHDA, SQIVND (reference sequence). In nucleotides, the CDR3 is TGTGCCAGTAGGGCTCGCACTGAAGCTTTCTTT. Translated: CASRARTEAFF.

The V call is TRBV6-5, the J call TRBJ2-7, with D possibly being TRBD1 (6 bases). Germline-derived CDR1 and CDR2 are MNHEY and SVGAGI. V lost 3 bases and J lost 4, with 10 bases in between. The CDR3 loop spans 13 amino acids. The CDR3 region has the DNA TGTGCCAGCAGTTATGACAGGATGTACGAGCAGTACTTC. It is translated as CASSYDRMYEQYF.

The chain recombines TRBV2 with TRBJ1-1; D is uncertain. The CDR3 runs to 11 residues. Per the germline V gene, CDR1 is SNHLY and CDR2 is FYNNEI. Trimming left V 7 bases short and J 5 bases short, with 8 bases between. CDR3 sequence (DNA): TGTGCCAGCATTAAGGGTACTGAAGCTTTCTTT. This codes for CASIKGTEAFF.

This chain connects TRBV9 to TRBJ1-5; tentatively, D is TRBD1 (6 bases). Germline V gene lookup returns CDR1 SGDLS and CDR2 YYNGEE. The germline V and J ends were trimmed by 0 bases and 14 bases, with 18 bases remaining between them. This CDR3 contains 14 residues. This CDR3 is CASSVGVGDTVKHF. Here the CDR3 DNA reads TGTGCCAGCAGCGTAGGGGTCGGGGACACAGTCAAGCATTTT.